This is a list of T cell receptor beta chains from one sample in a study of blood T cell repertoires in COVID-19. Only in-frame clones appear in the TCRdb table, and some are missing; sequencing was by immunoSEQ multiplex PCR. The repertoire holds 70,000 to 85,000 clones, with 70% to 90% as singletons. The sample comprised peripheral blood. All receptors derive from a woman aged 80 or over with acute or convalescent COVID-19. Each CDR3 is given with its conserved first and last residue. D genes are given only for firm matches. Clone size is given for some rows only: seen once, a few or many times, or a class if the clone is expanded.

D gene: TRBD2
clone size: -
J gene: TRBJ2-1
V gene: TRBV2
CDR3 DNA: TGTGCCAGCAGAGCCCCGGGACTAGCGGGGGGGAGTGAGCAGTTCTTC
CDR3 protein: CASRAPGLAGGSEQFF

D gene: -
clone size: -
J gene: TRBJ1-2
V gene: TRBV19
CDR3 DNA: TGTGCCAGTAGTGGTACAGGTGCCAACTATGGCTACACCTTC
CDR3 protein: CASSGTGANYGYTF

D gene: -
clone size: -
J gene: TRBJ1-3
V gene: TRBV7-2
CDR3 DNA: TGTGCCAGCAGCTCACAGCCGTTCTCTGGAAACACCATATATTTT
CDR3 protein: CASSSQPFSGNTIYF

D gene: TRBD2
clone size: -
J gene: TRBJ2-7
V gene: TRBV5-4
CDR3 DNA: TGTGCCAGCAGCCGGGGGGGGACGGACTACGAGCAGTACTTC
CDR3 protein: CASSRGGTDYEQYF

D gene: -
clone size: -
J gene: TRBJ1-6
V gene: TRBV10-3
CDR3 DNA: TGTGCCATCAGTCGACAGGCGAGCTCCTATAATTCACCCCTCCACTTT
CDR3 protein: CAISRQASSYNSPLHF

D gene: TRBD1
clone size: -
J gene: TRBJ1-6
V gene: TRBV2
CDR3 DNA: TGTGCCAGCAGTCAACAGGGGTGGGATTCACCCCTCCACTTT
CDR3 protein: CASSQQGWDSPLHF

D gene: -
clone size: once
J gene: TRBJ2-4
V gene: TRBV3-1/TRBV3-2
CDR3 DNA: TGTGCCAGCAGCCAAGATCCGGAGGCTCGAAACATTCAGTACTTC
CDR3 protein: CASSQDPEARNIQYF

D gene: -
clone size: -
J gene: TRBJ1-4
V gene: TRBV6-5
CDR3 DNA: TGTGCCATCCGACAGGATGGCGCAACTAATGAAAAACTGTTTTTT
CDR3 protein: CAIRQDGATNEKLFF

D gene: -
clone size: -
J gene: TRBJ2-3
V gene: TRBV19
CDR3 DNA: TGTGCCAGCGGGACTCGAGGAAATACGCAGTATTTT
CDR3 protein: CASGTRGNTQYF

D gene: -
clone size: -
J gene: TRBJ1-5
V gene: TRBV11-2
CDR3 DNA: TGTGCCAGCAGCGTCCGGGATCAGCCCCAGCATTTT
CDR3 protein: CASSVRDQPQHF

D gene: -
clone size: -
J gene: TRBJ2-2
V gene: TRBV6-2/TRBV6-3
CDR3 DNA: TGTGCCAGCAGTTACTCGACAGGCCCCGGGGAGCTGTTTTTT
CDR3 protein: CASSYSTGPGELFF

D gene: -
clone size: -
J gene: TRBJ2-1
V gene: TRBV28
CDR3 DNA: TGTGCCAGCAGTTTAACAAACAGGGTCAGTGAGCAGTTCTTC
CDR3 protein: CASSLTNRVSEQFF

D gene: TRBD1
clone size: -
J gene: TRBJ1-4
V gene: TRBV2
CDR3 DNA: TGTGCCAGCAGAAACAGGGGGAAAACGGAAAAACTGTTTTTT
CDR3 protein: CASRNRGKTEKLFF

D gene: TRBD2
clone size: -
J gene: TRBJ2-1
V gene: TRBV7-2
CDR3 DNA: TGTGCCAGCAGCGCTCGGACTAGCGGGGGGGGAGGTGAGCAGTTCTTC
CDR3 protein: CASSARTSGGGGEQFF

D gene: TRBD1
clone size: -
J gene: TRBJ1-2
V gene: TRBV6-1
CDR3 DNA: TGTGCCAGCAGTGAAGCAGCCCTACAGGGGGCTGGGGTTCCCTATGGCTACACCTTC
CDR3 protein: CASSEAALQGAGVPYGYTF

D gene: -
clone size: -
J gene: TRBJ1-4
V gene: TRBV14
CDR3 DNA: TGTGCCAGCAGCCGGCGAGACAGGTCCTTTGCAACTAATGAAAAACTGTTTTTT
CDR3 protein: CASSRRDRSFATNEKLFF